This note documents a single T cell receptor beta chain sequence. The antigen remains undetermined. Germline CDR1 reads SGHAT; CDR2 reads FQNNGV. V lost 1 base to trimming and J lost 6 bases; unmatched junction nucleotides: 12. The CDR3 loop spans 18 amino acids. The source of the sample is a study of brain T cells in children with intractable seizures. Study-level findings and limits: Pre-surgery blood may have been undersampled, hiding some clones.

Clones were read by immunoSEQ multiplex PCR, and TCRdb kept only the in-frame ones, dropping some. The table records about 340,000 clones, 93% of them present only once. Time point: blood from clinic visit 5 months post-surgery; TSC patient then seizure free. Specimen: peripheral blood, collected less than 6 months after surgery. The TCR comes from a boy in the first two years of life with tuberous sclerosis and intractable seizures. The rearrangement uses TRBV11-2 and TRBJ1-5; 10 bases map to TRBD1. The CDR3 is CASSLGPLGQGLGQPQHF. The CDR3 DNA follows: TGTGCCAGCAGCTTAGGCCCTCTGGGACAGGGGCTCGGTCAGCCCCAGCATTTT.